One and the same sample provided the 31 T cell receptor beta chains below, sequenced in a study of T cells in Graves' hyperthyroidism and ophthalmopathy (dated by TCRdb to between 2018 and 2021). Libraries were constructed by multiplex PCR. The reads were generated on an Illumina HiSeq 2000. Amplification of TCR beta CDR3 regions was carried out from RNA transcripts. For the first round of RT-PCR on the TCR CDR3, the HTBI primer set was used together with the Qiagen OneStep RT-PCR kit. TCRdb took the public reads, trimmed them with fastp at Q25, ran MiXCR for clone calling and kept in-frame beta chains. Identical CDR3 protein sequences are pooled into one entry, listed with their most common genes and DNA. The sample yields approximately 600,000 distinct CDR3 sequences; around 14% were counted once. In total, the top ten clones hold roughly 6.9% of the sample. The sample comprised blood. These receptors originate from a young woman with Graves' ophthalmopathy.

The table lists this clonotype with many counts. The chain combines TRBV18 with TRBJ2-3, with D possibly TRBD2 on 5 matching bases. Germline V gene lookup returns CDR1 KGHSH and CDR2 LQKENI. This CDR3 is 16 amino acids long. V shed 4 bases and J shed 5 bases, with 19 bases lying between them. CDR3 in DNA: TGTGCCAGCTCACGTCCTTTTACTAGTAATGAAGATACGCAGTATTTT. Its translation is CASSRPFTSNEDTQYF.

This clonotype was counted between two and nine times. DNA of the CDR3: TGTGCCAGCAGGGGGAGGACAGGGACAATTTACAATGAGCAGTTCTTC. Translation gives CASRGRTGTIYNEQFF. The chain joins TRBV5-6 to TRBJ2-1, with TRBD1 matching 8 bases. CDR3 size: 16 residues. V dropped 5 bases and J dropped 4; count of bases not matched to a gene: 11. Germline values: CDR1 SGHDT, CDR2 YYEEEE. The full variable domain, with the rest looked up from reference TRBV5-6 and TRBJ2-1, is DAGVTQSPTHLIKTRGQQVTLRCSPKSGHDTVSWYQQALGQGPQFIFQYYEEEERQRGNFPDRFSGHQFPNYSSELNVNALLLGDSALYLCASRGRTGTIYNEQFFGPGTRLTVL.

The sample holds many counts of this clonotype. This rearrangement joins TRBV28 to TRBJ1-6; D is undetermined. V dropped 5 bases and J dropped 5 bases, with 16 bases sitting between them. The CDR3 runs 16 residues. CDR1 MDHEN and CDR2 SYDVKM come from the germline V gene. This CDR3 is CASSPHAAGDNSPLHF. Written as DNA, the CDR3 is TGTGCCAGCAGTCCACACGCGGCGGGCGATAATTCACCCCTCCACTTT.

This clonotype was seen at least ten times. The rearrangement links TRBV28 to TRBJ2-1; TRBD2 agrees at 16 bases. CDR1 and CDR2 from the germline V gene are MDHEN and SYDVKM. V was clipped by 1 base and J by 8 bases; unmatched bases: 8. This CDR3 is built from 18 residues. Here the CDR3 reads CASSLSGTSGRAGYEQFF. CDR3 DNA sequence: TGTGCCAGCAGTTTATCCGGGACTAGCGGGAGGGCCGGTTATGAGCAGTTCTTC.

The chain is built from TRBV2 and TRBJ2-1; TRBD1 might be the D (6 bases). The CDR3 consists of 14 residues. Germline CDR1 SNHLY, CDR2 FYNNEI. V was cut by 6 bases and J by 0 bases, with 9 bases left in between. The CDR3 nucleotides are TGTGCCAGCAGCGTACAGGGCTCCTACAATGAGCAGTTCTTC. Protein: CASSVQGSYNEQFF.

The chain is built from TRBV7-9 and TRBJ1-2; 8 nucleotides match TRBD1. Per the germline V gene, CDR1 is SEHNR and CDR2 is FQNEAQ (reference sequence). The J segment lost 8 bases and the V segment lost 5 bases, leaving 19 bases of the junction unmatched. This CDR3 has 17 residues. CDR3 DNA: TGTGCCAGCAGCCATACCCCGGGGCAGGGGGCGCATGGGGGCTACACCTTC. Its protein is CASSHTPGQGAHGGYTF.

This clonotype showed up many times. The chain uses TRBV27 and TRBJ1-5; no clear D. This CDR3 is built from 16 residues. The ends were cut back, 5 bases at V and 2 bases at J, with 16 bases in the middle. Germline V gives CDR1 MNHEY, CDR2 SMNVEV (reference sequence). The CDR3 DNA sequence: TGTGCCAGCAGTAACGGGAAACGGGGAGGCAATCAGCCCCAGCATTTT. Its translation is CASSNGKRGGNQPQHF.

This clonotype was seen at least ten times. The genes are TRBV18 and TRBJ2-1; 7 bases line up with TRBD2. V trimming: 0 bases; J trimming: 5 bases; junction bases outside the gene matches: 10. CDR3 size: 17 residues. Per the germline V gene, CDR1 is KGHSH and CDR2 is LQKENI. The CDR3 sequence: CASSPPSGMSPNNEQFF. The CDR3 DNA sequence: TGTGCCAGCTCACCACCCAGCGGGATGTCGCCGAACAATGAGCAGTTCTTC.

Ten or more counts support this clonotype. This chain uses TRBV20-1 with TRBJ1-1; TRBD1 aligns across 7 bases. This CDR3 comprises 13 residues. The germline gives CDR1 DFQATT, CDR2 SNEGSKA (reference sequence). V gave up 6 bases and J gave up 0 bases; unmatched junction bases: 4. CDR3 nucleotides: TGCAGTGCCAAAACAGGGGTGAACACTGAAGCTTTCTTT. It codes for CSAKTGVNTEAFF.

This clonotype was counted many times. This chain joins TRBV2 and TRBJ2-1; TRBD2 aligns across 8 bases. CDR1 is SNHLY and CDR2 is FYNNEI in the germline V gene. The CDR3 runs to 14 residues. J gave up 4 bases and V 5 bases, and 4 bases lay outside the gene matches. The CDR3 nucleotides read TGTGCCAGCAGTAGCGGGAGTGCGTACAATGAGCAGTTCTTC. Its protein product is CASSSGSAYNEQFF.

In its sample, this clonotype was seen a few times. The J gene is TRBJ2-2, the V gene TRBV20-1; maybe TRBD1 (6 bases). V shed 6 bases and J shed 4 bases, with 12 bases lying between them. CDR3 length equals 13 residues. CDR1 DFQATT and CDR2 SNEGSKA come from the germline V gene (reference sequence). For the CDR3, the DNA is TGCAGTGCCCGCCCCAGGGGCACCGGGGAGCTGTTTTTT. This codes for CSARPRGTGELFF.

This rearrangement joins TRBV30 to TRBJ1-2, with 8 nucleotides matching TRBD1. Looked up from germline, CDR1 is GTSNPN and CDR2 is SVGIG (reference sequence). The junction had 6 bases not matched to a gene; V was cut back by 3 bases and J by 3 bases. This CDR3 comprises 14 residues. CDR3 nucleotide sequence: TGTGCCTGGAGGGGGGGACAGGCGGACTATGGCTACACCTTC. This sequence encodes CAWRGGQADYGYTF.

The rearrangement joins TRBV12-3 or TRBV12-4 to TRBJ1-3; TRBD1 is a possible D gene (5 bases). V dropped 4 bases and J dropped 4 bases, with 14 bases sitting between them. This CDR3 is built from 15 residues. DNA for the CDR3: TGTGCCAGCAGTTACTACCGGGACCTAGGAAACACCATATATTTT. It encodes CASSYYRDLGNTIYF.

This clonotype was picked up a small number of times. The chain is built from TRBV11-2 and TRBJ2-2; a possible D gene is TRBD1 (6 bases). The length of the CDR3 is 13 residues. V was pared by 6 bases and J by 6 bases, with 11 bases between. Germline V CDR1 and CDR2: SGHAT, FQNNGV. The CDR3 sequence: CASRKQGPGELFF. The CDR3 nucleotides are TGTGCCAGCAGGAAACAGGGTCCCGGGGAGCTGTTTTTT.

The rearrangement uses TRBV28 and TRBJ2-7, with 9 bases aligning to TRBD1. With 4 bases clipped from V and 1 base from J, the junction kept 8 bases outside the gene matches. The CDR3 runs to 16 residues. Germline-derived CDR1 and CDR2 are MDHEN and SYDVKM. CDR3 residues: CASSSPGTGFSYEQYF. CDR3 sequence (DNA): TGTGCCAGCAGTTCCCCCGGGACAGGGTTTTCCTACGAGCAGTACTTC.

This clonotype was detected ten times or more. The chain combines TRBV20-1 with TRBJ1-1; perhaps TRBD1 as D (5 bases). Germline V gene sequence: CDR1 DFQATT, CDR2 SNEGSKA (reference sequence). Trimming shortened V by 0 bases and J by 5 bases, and 10 bases separated the two germline ends. The CDR3 totals 13 residues. The CDR3 DNA sequence: TGCAGTGCTAGAGACAGGGTAACAACTGAAGCTTTCTTT. Encoded protein: CSARDRVTTEAFF.

This clonotype was seen many times. The V call is TRBV20-1, the J call TRBJ2-5; TRBD2 matches at 12 bases. This CDR3 is built from 16 residues. The germline CDR1 and CDR2 sequences are DFQATT and SNEGSKA (reference sequence). Unmatched junction bases numbered 13, after V lost 5 bases and J lost 6 bases. The CDR3 DNA reads as TGCAGTGCTTCTTCCATGACTAGCGGGAGTGAGCAGACCCAGTACTTC. Protein product: CSASSMTSGSEQTQYF.

The sample holds many counts of this clonotype. This rearrangement joins TRBV24-1 to TRBJ2-2; perhaps D is TRBD1 or TRBD2 (5 bases each). The CDR3 has 14 amino acids. V gave up 4 bases and J gave up 8 bases, with 13 bases separating them. Germline lookup yields CDR1 KGHDR and CDR2 SFDVKD. The CDR3 DNA follows: TGTGCCACCAGTGAACCCGGGACCACAGGGGAGCTGTTTTTT. As protein: CATSEPGTTGELFF.

This clonotype came up a few times. The chain employs TRBV4-2 and TRBJ2-1; a weak D match, TRBD1 (6 bases). The ends were cut back, 1 base at V and 7 bases at J, with 17 bases in the middle. CDR1 and CDR2 (germline): LGHNA, YNFKEQ. The CDR3 contains 16 residues. CDR3 region: CASSQAGKSQGNEQFF. The DNA of the CDR3 is TGTGCCAGCAGCCAAGCCGGAAAGTCCCAGGGGAATGAGCAGTTCTTC.

This clonotype came up many times. The chain combines TRBV11-2 with TRBJ2-3; D tentatively reads TRBD1 or TRBD2 (5 bases each). The CDR3 is 14 amino acids. CDR1 is SGHAT and CDR2 is FQNNGV in the germline V gene. The V gene lost 2 bases and the J gene lost 1 base, with 7 bases spanning the gap. The CDR3 loop reads CASSLQGGTDTQYF. The CDR3, as DNA: TGTGCCAGCAGCTTACAGGGAGGCACAGATACGCAGTATTTT.

This clonotype came up many times. The chain employs TRBV6-2 or TRBV6-3 and TRBJ2-1; D might be TRBD2 (8 bases). V was shortened by 6 bases and J by 6 bases, with 18 bases between the two germline ends. Germline V CDR1 and CDR2: MNHEY, SVGEGT. CDR3 length: 15 residues. CDR3 coding DNA: TGTGCCAGCAGGCGGGGGGACAGCACTACCAATGAGCAGTTCTTC. Translation: CASRRGDSTTNEQFF.

This clonotype was picked up a small number of times. J is TRBJ2-5 and V is TRBV5-1; no definite D call. The V and J ends lost 6 bases and 4 bases respectively, with 13 bases between them. This CDR3 region has 13 residues. In germline, CDR1 is SGHRS, CDR2 YFSETQ. CDR3 region: CASTISPGETQYF. CDR3 coding DNA: TGCGCCAGCACAATTAGCCCCGGAGAGACCCAGTACTTC.

This clonotype was recorded a few times. It is unclear where the CDR3 begins or ends on the DNA, so no DNA is shown, and the CDR3 is as TCRdb lists it. V and J are TRBV12-3 or TRBV12-4 and TRBJ1-3; the table's D gene call, TRBD1, was not cross checked with the DNA. The CDR3 extends over 16 residues, inclusive of both ends. CDR3: CASSLWAGGSGNTIHF.

The V and J genes are TRBV7-2 and TRBJ2-1; no firm D call. Germline lookup yields CDR1 SGHTA and CDR2 FQGNSA. This CDR3 has 12 residues. Trimming pared 1 base from V and 12 bases from J, leaving 10 bases between. The CDR3 DNA is TGTGCCAGCAGCTTAGTGGATGTAGGGCAGTTCTTC. Its translation is CASSLVDVGQFF.

CDR3 residues: CASSLGTAPYEKLFF. The CDR3 DNA reads TGTGCCAGCAGCTTAGGGACAGCTCCTTATGAAAAACTGTTTTTT. The chain has TRBV5-6 and TRBJ1-4; TRBD1 aligns across 7 bases. Per the germline V gene, CDR1 is SGHDT and CDR2 is YYEEEE. Unmatched junction bases numbered 7, after V lost 2 bases and J lost 6 bases. This CDR3 region has 15 residues. The whole variable domain, filled in from reference TRBV5-6 and TRBJ1-4, reads DAGVTQSPTHLIKTRGQQVTLRCSPKSGHDTVSWYQQALGQGPQFIFQYYEEEERQRGNFPDRFSGHQFPNYSSELNVNALLLGDSALYLCASSLGTAPYEKLFFGSGTQLSVL.

As for this clonotype: The junction departs from the called germline gene at one end, perhaps through a read error. The chain couples TRBV12-3 or TRBV12-4 to TRBJ2-1, with TRBD2 matching 8 bases. This CDR3 has 15 amino acids. CDR3 nucleotide sequence: TGTGCCGGCAGTTTAGCACTAGCGGACTACAATGAGCAGTTCTTC. Its protein is CAGSLALADYNEQFF.

This clonotype came up many times. V usage is TRBV3-1 and J usage is TRBJ2-5; D not certain. In germline, CDR1 is LGHDT, CDR2 YNNKEL (reference sequence). Trimming cost V 6 bases and J 2 bases, with 22 bases left between them. This CDR3 has 17 amino acids. CDR3 nucleotides: TGTGCCAGCAGGCGTACACGGGCCGCCTGGCAGCAAGAGACCCAGTACTTC. Translation gives CASRRTRAAWQQETQYF.

V usage is TRBV28 and J usage is TRBJ1-5; TRBD1 matches at 8 bases. Germline V lookup: CDR1 MDHEN, CDR2 SYDVKM. CDR3 size: 17 residues. The ends lost 0 bases at V and 4 bases at J; junction bases unmatched: 8. The CDR3 DNA is TGTGCCAGCAGTTTATGGGACAGGGCAGCCGTTAATCAGCCCCAGCATTTT. Amino acid sequence: CASSLWDRAAVNQPQHF.

The chain carries TRBV4-1 and TRBJ2-1; 11 positions agree with TRBD2. The V segment lost 2 bases and the J segment 2 bases; nucleotides outside the gene matches: 2. This CDR3 contains 16 residues. Per the germline V gene, CDR1 is MGHRA and CDR2 is YSYEKL. As DNA, the CDR3 is TGCGCCAGCAGCCAACTGGGACTAGCGGCCTACAATGAGCAGTTCTTC. This encodes CASSQLGLAAYNEQFF.

The V and J genes are TRBV28 and TRBJ1-1, with unresolved D. Trimming removed 5 bases at V and 3 bases at J, with 7 bases between. The germline gives CDR1 MDHEN, CDR2 SYDVKM. This CDR3 comprises 12 residues. The CDR3 here is CASSVFDTEAFF. The CDR3 DNA is TGTGCCAGCAGTGTATTCGACACTGAAGCTTTCTTT. Filled out from reference TRBV28 and TRBJ1-1, the complete variable domain reads DVKVTQSSRYLVKRTGEKVFLECVQDMDHENMFWYRQDPGLGLRLIYFSYDVKMKEKGDIPEGYSVSREKKERFSLILESASTNQTSMYLCASSVFDTEAFFGQGTRLTVV.

This clonotype was seen more than once but under ten times. This chain links TRBV19 with TRBJ2-2; D is unresolved. V lost 3 bases, J lost 3 bases, and 5 bases lay in between. There are 13 residues in the CDR3. Germline V lookup: CDR1 LNHDA, CDR2 SQIVND (reference sequence). The CDR3 spells CASSIVYTGELFF. The CDR3 DNA follows: TGTGCCAGTAGTATCGTCTACACCGGGGAGCTGTTTTTT.